The sequence of this TCR beta chain was determined in a study of blood T cell repertoires in COVID-19. The study assigned cohorts using participant-reported clinical history. Clones were sequenced by immunoSEQ multiplex PCR, and TCRdb holds only the in-frame ones, with some missing. Of under 250,000 clones listed, over 75% were seen once; the top ten hold approximately 4.6%. Trimming took 0 bases from V and 7 from J, leaving 12 bases between them. Germline V CDR1 and CDR2: SGHDN, FVKESK. The CDR3 totals 14 residues. The V call is TRBV14, the J call TRBJ1-2; no clear D. The sequence came from a man aged 30 to 45 with acute COVID-19. Source material: PBMCs or T cells enriched from blood (not recorded which). The CDR3 DNA reads as TGTGCCAGCAGCCAAGATTTCGGGATAGGTGGCTACACCTTC. It yields the protein CASSQDFGIGGYTF.